This T cell receptor beta chain was retrieved from a study of CD8+CD57+ T cells in acquired aplastic anemia. Investigators profiled TCR beta VDJ and CDR3 from genomic DNA template. TCRdb redid the calling of the reads with MiXCR, one entry per CDR3 protein. The table lists about 54,000 distinct CDR3 sequences, 55% to 70% of them singletons, with roughly 15% in the top ten. Sequencing was done on patients that had shown CD8+CD57+ cell expansion by flow cytometry. The patients all had a severe acquired aplastic anemia diagnosis. Patients had received no therapy at the time of blood sampling. V trimming: 2 bases; J trimming: 9 bases; junction bases outside the gene matches: 18. The CDR3 loop spans 17 amino acids. Germline V gene sequence: CDR1 LGHNT, CDR2 FRNRAP.

Sequencing used sorted CD4+, CD8+, or CD8+CD57+ T cells (not recorded which) from PBMCs. This rearrangement joins TRBV12-5 to TRBJ2-5; 7 nucleotides line up with TRBD1. The source is a human donor with aplastic anemia. The CDR3 nucleotides read TGTGCTAGTGGTTTGTCCCGGGACGGAGCGTTCACAGGGGCCCAGTACTTC. Protein product: CASGLSRDGAFTGAQYF.